The entry below describes one TCR beta chain. In its sample, this clone was seen a few times. Its antigen remains undetermined. Base qualities are not recorded, but no much larger clone differs from it by a single base. This specimen comes from a study of cytotoxic CD8 clonotypes in ibrutinib-treated CLL (dated by TCRdb to the early 2020s). Regarding the research as a whole: The cohort was composed of roughly ten relapsed/refractory and around 15 treatment-naive patients; IGHV unmutated status was identified in approximately 18 patients. Partial responses were observed in approximately 24 patients and complete responses in 2; after a median follow-up of about 69 months, remission was maintained in approximately 15 patients and progression was observed in roughly twelve. Samples at response were collected after a median of about 13 months of treatment, with a range of about 6 to 36 months. On average, each sample yielded 255,043 productive templates and tens of thousands of productive rearrangements. Of the approximately 87 participants in the trial, approximately 25 had longitudinal samples available. Cryopreserved peripheral blood mononuclear cells were collected before treatment, at response, and at either disease progression or sustained remission. Findings and caveats that apply to the study as a whole: Baseline clonality exceeded that of age-matched healthy donors and correlated strongly with circulating CD8+ T-cell counts. Sampling times were not matched between patients in sustained remission and patients whose disease was progressing, and lymph node repertoires were not examined. Public clonotypes were found to be uncommon and were observed to contract or remain stable during treatment; the increase in clonality was shown to reflect expansion of private clonotypes at ibrutinib response. At ibrutinib response clonality went up, during sustained remission it held steady, and at progression it dropped back toward baseline.

The goal of deep resolution MiSeq sequencing was a depth between 1 in 1 million and 1 in 200,000 T cells, and coverage averaged 10x per clonotype. The immunoSEQ hsTCRB Kit was used to generate the TCR beta libraries. Regarding the original processing steps: Data were analyzed with ImmunoSEQ Data Assistant and ImmunoSEQ Analyzer, with V, D and J genes assigned per IMGT definitions. Clonality, with values ranging from 0 to 1, was calculated as one minus the normalized Shannon entropy of productive rearrangement frequencies. Only overrepresented clonotypes making up at least 0.05% of the repertoire of each patient were included in the public clonotype analysis. About twelve age-matched healthy donor repertoires from immuneACCESS were used as controls for clonality. TCRdb took over this immuneACCESS table, retaining in-frame rearrangements with V and J assigned. Such tables are incomplete; in checked studies, under half of the missing clones stem from an unresolved V gene, and the remainder is unexplained. V, J and clone size derive from that table, while D and trimming were established from the DNA sequence. The sample yields a few hundred thousand clones; around four fifths were counted once. Under 8.5% of the sample goes to the ten largest clones.

For TCR beta library preparation, roughly 2 micrograms of genomic DNA was extracted from cryopreserved PBMCs. Longitudinal blood samples from CLL patients receiving ibrutinib monotherapy were subjected to high-throughput TCR beta sequencing. The patients were enrolled in a single-center, open-label phase 2 trial of ibrutinib monotherapy. This receptor was identified in a human donor with chronic lymphocytic leukemia. Here the sequenced sample was PBMCs, taken before ibrutinib treatment.

The DNA reads TGTGCCAGCAGCTCACTTTGGGCAGCTAGAAGGAACACTGAAGCTTTCTTT. Translated, this gives CASSSLWAARRNTEAFF. The chain is assembled from TRBV7-9 and TRBJ1-1; the D gene is unclear. Including the terminal cysteine and phenylalanine, the CDR3 comprises 17 residues. Of all the DNA, just the CDR3 is kept, 51 bases in frame from base 1. A distance of 19 bases separates the germline ends of V and J, which lose 4 bases and 1 base respectively. From the germline V gene (reference sequence), CDR1 is SEHNR and CDR2 is FQNEAQ.